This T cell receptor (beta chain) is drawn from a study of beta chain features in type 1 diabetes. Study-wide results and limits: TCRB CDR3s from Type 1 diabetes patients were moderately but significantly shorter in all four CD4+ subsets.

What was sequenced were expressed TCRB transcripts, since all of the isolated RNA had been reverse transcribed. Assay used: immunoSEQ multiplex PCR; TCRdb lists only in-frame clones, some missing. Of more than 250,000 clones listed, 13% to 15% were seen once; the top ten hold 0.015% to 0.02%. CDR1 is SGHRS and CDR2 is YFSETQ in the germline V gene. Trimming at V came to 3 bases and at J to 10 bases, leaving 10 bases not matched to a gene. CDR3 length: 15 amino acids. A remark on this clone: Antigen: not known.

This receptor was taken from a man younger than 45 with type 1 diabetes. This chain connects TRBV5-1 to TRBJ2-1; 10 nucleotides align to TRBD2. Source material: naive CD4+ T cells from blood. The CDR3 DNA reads TGCGCCAGCAGCTCCGGGACTAGCGACCTTCGGGAGCAGTTCTTC. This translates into CASSSGTSDLREQFF.